One and the same sample provided the 12 T cell receptor beta chains below, sequenced in a study of OX40 agonist ivuxolimab in advanced cancers. Assay: immunoSEQ multiplex PCR; the TCRdb copy retains only in-frame clones and omits some. The sample has about 110,000 clones, more than 85% seen once. Here the sequenced sample was CD4+ or CD8+ T cells sorted from blood, taken in a trial of the OX40 agonist ivuxolimab. Source of these receptors: an adult with an advanced solid tumor such as melanoma, head and neck, liver or kidney cancer.

CDR3 bases: TGTGCCAGCGTCGAGGCGGCAAGCTCCTACAATGAGCAGTTCTTC. Translated, it gives CASVEAASSYNEQFF. The J gene is TRBJ2-1, the V gene TRBV19, with D unclear. V gave up 9 bases and J gave up 0 bases, with 15 bases separating them. The CDR3 contains 15 residues. The germline CDR1 and CDR2 sequences are LNHDA and SQIVND (reference sequence).

This clone was counted only a few times. An end of the junction does not agree with germline; a read error may underlie this. CDR3 sequence (DNA): TGTGCTAGCAGCTCGGGAGGGGGCCCAGAGACCCAGTACTTC. Its protein product is CASSSGGGPETQYF. J is TRBJ2-5 and V is TRBV7-7; TRBD2 is a possible D gene (8 bases). The CDR3 covers 14 residues. CDR1 SSHAT and CDR2 FNYEAQ come from the germline V gene (reference sequence).

The J gene is TRBJ1-5, the V gene TRBV27; maybe TRBD1 (5 bases). Germline V gene data show CDR1 as MNHEY and CDR2 as SMNVEV (reference sequence). This CDR3 contains 14 residues. V was pared by 2 bases and J by 2 bases, with 7 bases between. The CDR3 spells CASSLRGGNQPQHF. The CDR3 DNA reads as TGTGCCAGCAGTTTAAGGGGCGGCAATCAGCCCCAGCATTTT.

The chain employs TRBV5-1 and TRBJ2-7, with TRBD2 as a possible D gene (5 bases). V lost 4 bases and J lost 0, with 11 bases in between. The CDR3 extends over 14 amino acids. The germline V gene encodes CDR1 SGHRS and CDR2 YFSETQ. In DNA form, the CDR3 reads TGCGCCAGCAGCCGCGACGGGGTCTCCTACGAGCAGTACTTC. Residues: CASSRDGVSYEQYF.

This chain joins TRBV18 and TRBJ1-4; 7 bases agree with TRBD1. The ends lost 3 bases at V and 7 bases at J; junction bases unmatched: 2. Germline V gene data show CDR1 as KGHSH and CDR2 as LQKENI. This CDR3 has 13 amino acids. DNA of the CDR3: TGTGCCAGCTCACCGGGGACAGTTGAAAAACTGTTTTTT. Translation gives CASSPGTVEKLFF. Drawing the rest from reference TRBV18 and TRBJ1-4, the complete variable domain is NAGVMQNPRHLVRRRGQEARLRCSPMKGHSHVYWYRQLPEEGLKFMVYLQKENIIDESGMPKERFSAEFPKEGPSILRIQQVVRGDSAAYFCASSPGTVEKLFFGSGTQLSVL.

This clone has more than one count but fewer than ten. DNA for the CDR3: TGTGCCTGGAACGATGGGGGCTACGAAGCTTTCTTT. It specifies CAWNDGGYEAFF. The rearrangement links TRBV30 to TRBJ1-1; D perhaps matches TRBD1 (6 bases). The ends were cut back, 4 bases at V and 8 bases at J, with 14 bases in the middle. Germline lookup yields CDR1 GTSNPN and CDR2 SVGIG (reference sequence). The CDR3 sequence is 12 residues long.

The V gene is TRBV7-9, the J gene TRBJ2-2; 12 bases align to TRBD2. V trimming: 6 bases; J trimming: 1 base; junction bases outside the gene matches: 0. This CDR3 region has 15 residues. Germline V gene data show CDR1 as SEHNR and CDR2 as FQNEAQ (reference sequence). The CDR3 nucleotides are TGTGCCAGCAGGGGACTAGCGGGGAACACCGGGGAGCTGTTTTTT. Amino acids: CASRGLAGNTGELFF.

The chain uses TRBV27 and TRBJ1-2; D is perhaps TRBD1 (6 bases). Germline CDR1 and CDR2: MNHEY and SMNVEV (reference sequence). V lost 5 bases, J lost 5 bases, and 15 bases lay in between. The CDR3 runs 14 residues. The CDR3 is CASSPRRGFYGYTF. The CDR3 nucleotides read TGTGCCAGCAGTCCCCGCAGGGGATTTTATGGCTACACCTTC.

This chain joins TRBV5-4 and TRBJ2-5; TRBD2 matches at 16 bases. The CDR3 runs 19 residues. Germline values: CDR1 SGHNT, CDR2 YYREEE (reference sequence). The V segment lost 4 bases and the J segment 4 bases; nucleotides outside the gene matches: 13. CDR3: CASSVTGTSGGALGETQYF. The CDR3 nucleotides read TGTGCCAGCAGCGTGACCGGGACTAGCGGGGGGGCCTTGGGAGAGACCCAGTACTTC.

The rearrangement links TRBV5-1 to TRBJ2-7; a possible D gene is TRBD2 (7 bases). Trimming pared 4 bases from V and 5 bases from J, leaving 19 bases between. The CDR3 consists of 15 residues. Looked up from germline, CDR1 is SGHRS and CDR2 is YFSETQ. The CDR3 DNA sequence: TGCGCCAGCAGCCGGGGGGACACGGGCACTCACGAGCAGTACTTC. Translation: CASSRGDTGTHEQYF.

The chain uses TRBV9 and TRBJ2-4, with D uncertain. The V end was cut by 0 bases, the J end by 0 bases, with 10 bases between. The CDR3 sequence is 16 residues long. Germline values: CDR1 SGDLS, CDR2 YYNGEE. As DNA, the CDR3 is TGTGCCAGCAGCGTAGGGTCGCTGCTAGCCAAAAACATTCAGTACTTC. This gives the protein CASSVGSLLAKNIQYF.

The rearrangement joins TRBV4-1 to TRBJ2-5, with a weak D call TRBD1 (5 bases). Germline lookup yields CDR1 MGHRA and CDR2 YSYEKL. The CDR3 runs to 14 residues. V lost 1 base and J lost 2, with 8 bases in between. CDR3 in amino acids: CASSQVDRQETQYF. DNA of the CDR3: TGCGCCAGCAGCCAAGTTGACAGACAAGAGACCCAGTACTTC.